This is a list of T cell receptor beta chains from one sample in a study of T cells in Graves' hyperthyroidism and ophthalmopathy. TCRdb re-analysed the multiplex PCR reads in MiXCR, keeping a single row per CDR3 protein. Of around 520,000 distinct CDR3 sequences in the sample, approximately 25% were seen once. Sequenced material: blood. The receptors were gathered from a woman in her 30s with Graves' ophthalmopathy. Both conserved end residues are part of each CDR3. D genes are given only for firm matches. Expanded clones get a size class; other rows say once, few or many, or leave the size out.

TRBV10-3,.,many,TRBJ2-2,CAISGMSGTGELFF,TGTGCCATCAGTGGGATGTCGGGGACCGGGGAGCTGTTTTTT
TRBV27,.,many,TRBJ2-7,CASSFTGQLATYEQYF,TGTGCCAGCAGTTTTACGGGCCAATTAGCAACCTACGAGCAGTACTTC
TRBV20-1,.,many,TRBJ2-7,CSARDAGASYEQYF,TGCAGTGCTAGAGATGCCGGGGCTTCCTACGAGCAGTACTTC
TRBV12-3/TRBV12-4,TRBD1,many,TRBJ2-7,CASKTGGYYEQYF,TGTGCCAGCAAGACAGGGGGCTACTACGAGCAGTACTTC
TRBV5-1,TRBD1,many,TRBJ1-2,CASSLDPGQGNYGYTF,TGCGCCAGCAGCTTGGATCCGGGACAGGGAAACTATGGCTACACCTTC
TRBV6-5,.,many,TRBJ1-1,CASSSGGKNTEAFF,TGTGCCAGCAGTTCCGGCGGGAAGAACACTGAAGCTTTCTTT
TRBV30,TRBD2,once,TRBJ2-4,CAWTGSGSGGNIQYF,TGTGCCTGGACGGGAAGCGGGAGTGGGGGAAACATTCAGTACTTC
TRBV6-1,TRBD1,many,TRBJ1-1,CASSRDRGRRNTEAFF,TGTGCCAGCAGCCGCGACAGGGGGCGTAGGAACACTGAAGCTTTCTTT
TRBV5-4,.,many,TRBJ1-1,CASSFWTDHAGTEAFF,TGTGCCAGCAGCTTTTGGACAGACCACGCAGGCACTGAAGCTTTCTTT
TRBV4-2,TRBD1,.,TRBJ2-5,CASSQWTGGIQETQYF,TGTGCCAGCAGCCAATGGACAGGGGGTATCCAAGAGACCCAGTACTTC
TRBV19,.,.,TRBJ2-7,CASSLRRNYEQYF,TGTGCCAGTAGTCTCCGACGGAACTACGAGCAGTACTTC
TRBV7-9,.,.,TRBJ2-5,CASSSARRTQYF,TGTGCCAGCAGTTCGGCCCGCCGGACCCAGTACTTC
TRBV28,TRBD1,many,TRBJ1-2,CASTSQHRGGYTF,TGTGCCAGCACCTCCCAGCACAGGGGGGGCTACACCTTC
TRBV7-2,.,.,TRBJ1-1,CASSLAVHLNTEAFF,TGTGCCAGCAGCTTGGCGGTACACCTGAACACTGAAGCTTTCTTT
TRBV11-2,.,many,TRBJ2-7,CASSLVSGPYEQYF,TGTGCCAGCAGCTTAGTTAGCGGCCCCTACGAGCAGTACTTC
TRBV6-1,.,many,TRBJ1-2,CASRAEHNYGYTF,TGTGCCAGCAGAGCCGAGCATAACTATGGCTACACCTTC
TRBV9,.,.,TRBJ2-7,CASSVAPTSYEQYF,TGTGCCAGCAGCGTAGCCCCCACTTCCTACGAGCAGTACTTC
TRBV2,.,many,TRBJ2-7,CASNLSRGKYEQYF,TGTGCCAGCAACCTCAGCAGGGGAAAATACGAGCAGTACTTC
TRBV30,.,once,TRBJ2-7,CAWSRKAYEQYF,TGTGCCTGGAGTAGGAAGGCCTACGAGCAGTACTTC
TRBV2,.,many,TRBJ1-5,CASSPDTSYQPQHF,TGTGCCAGCAGCCCGGACACCAGCTATCAGCCCCAGCATTTT
TRBV12-3/TRBV12-4,.,many,TRBJ2-5,CASNRLGEETQYF,TGTGCCAGCAACAGACTAGGCGAGGAGACCCAGTACTTC
TRBV9,TRBD2,.,TRBJ2-2,CASSVDGGGSNTGELFF,TGTGCCAGCAGCGTAGATGGCGGGGGGTCGAACACCGGGGAGCTGTTTTTT
TRBV27,TRBD1,many,TRBJ1-1,CASKRQGNTEAFF,TGTGCCAGCAAACGACAGGGGAACACTGAAGCTTTCTTT
TRBV6-1,.,.,TRBJ2-2,CASRDRVYTGELFF,TGTGCCAGCAGGGACCGGGTCTACACCGGGGAGCTGTTTTTT
TRBV20-1,TRBD2,many,TRBJ2-7,CSAMGLAGTYEQYF,TGCAGTGCCATGGGACTAGCGGGGACCTACGAGCAGTACTTC
TRBV2,.,.,TRBJ2-7,CASRLQGNYEQYF,TGTGCCAGCAGGCTACAGGGAAACTACGAGCAGTACTTC
TRBV7-3,.,.,TRBJ2-6,CASAQGAGAGANVLTF,TGTGCCAGCGCCCAGGGGGCGGGGGCTGGGGCCAACGTCCTGACTTTC
TRBV6-1,.,many,TRBJ2-4,CASTLTGLGKNIQYF,TGTGCCAGCACCCTAACCGGATTGGGCAAAAACATTCAGTACTTC
TRBV6-2/TRBV6-3,.,many,TRBJ2-6,CASSLDKDMSSGANVLTF,TGTGCCAGCAGCCTCGACAAGGATATGAGCTCTGGGGCCAACGTCCTGACTTTC
TRBV6-5,.,many,TRBJ1-1,CASSYSRPGGRTEAFF,TGTGCCAGCAGTTACTCGAGGCCCGGGGGTCGGACTGAAGCTTTCTTT
TRBV12-3/TRBV12-4,.,many,TRBJ1-2,CASSPVWQGRGYTF,TGTGCCAGCAGTCCCGTCTGGCAGGGTCGTGGCTACACCTTC
TRBV10-3,TRBD2,.,TRBJ2-5,CAAGLAEETQYF,TGTGCCGCCGGACTAGCGGAAGAGACCCAGTACTTC
TRBV28,.,many,TRBJ1-2,CASREGRVLGDGYTF,TGTGCCAGCAGGGAGGGCCGGGTCCTCGGCGATGGCTACACCTTC
TRBV14,.,.,TRBJ2-7,CASSHVPGILSYEQYF,TGTGCCAGCAGCCACGTTCCGGGGATACTCTCCTACGAGCAGTACTTC
TRBV28,.,many,TRBJ2-7,CASIRRVPYEQYF,TGTGCCAGCATCAGGAGGGTACCCTACGAGCAGTACTTC
TRBV3-1,.,few,TRBJ1-2,CASSQDGTSNYGYTF,TGTGCCAGCAGCCAAGACGGAACATCCAACTATGGCTACACCTTC
TRBV11-1,TRBD1,many,TRBJ2-2,CASSERTGLQAGELFF,TGTGCCAGCAGCGAACGGACAGGTCTACAGGCCGGGGAGCTGTTTTTT
TRBV28,.,.,TRBJ2-5,CASTGTRKETQYF,TGTGCCAGCACTGGGACACGAAAAGAGACCCAGTACTTC
TRBV30,TRBD1,.,TRBJ2-5,CAWSFGQDQYF,TGTGCCTGGAGTTTTGGACAGGACCAGTACTTC
TRBV10-3,.,many,TRBJ1-2,CAISDPGTNYGYTF,TGTGCCATCAGCGATCCCGGGACTAACTATGGCTACACCTTC
TRBV4-3,.,many,TRBJ1-1,CASSQDPGGYTEAFF,TGCGCCAGCAGCCAAGATCCGGGAGGGTACACTGAAGCTTTCTTT
TRBV2,TRBD2,.,TRBJ2-7,CASSLAGVGEQYF,TGTGCCAGCAGTTTAGCGGGAGTTGGGGAGCAGTACTTC
TRBV9,.,many,TRBJ1-5,CASSVDGGGYQPQHF,TGTGCCAGCAGCGTAGATGGGGGGGGGTATCAGCCCCAGCATTTT
TRBV20-1,TRBD1,many,TRBJ1-2,CSAKGAAYGYTF,TGCAGTGCTAAGGGGGCGGCCTATGGCTACACCTTC
TRBV6-2/TRBV6-3,.,many,TRBJ2-7,CASSFHQGNYEQYF,TGTGCCAGCAGCTTCCATCAGGGGAATTACGAGCAGTACTTC
TRBV28,TRBD2,.,TRBJ2-5,CASSPMGLAGVETQYF,TGTGCCAGCAGTCCTATGGGACTAGCGGGAGTAGAGACCCAGTACTTC